This T cell receptor beta chain emerged from a study of T cell clonotyping in hematopoietic cell transplantation. Whole-study context: Recipient samples before transplant were obtained post-cytoreduction. Overall study findings and caveats: After transplant, recipient diversity fell while pathologically expanded clonotypes grew through day 180. Cells were unsorted, so CD4 and CD8 contributions were not separated.

Profiling relied on immunoSEQ multiplex PCR, and the TCRdb table lists in-frame clones only, not all of them. Here the sample spans roughly 40,000 clones, 85% being singletons. Time point of the sample: recipient sample about 28 days before transplant, after cytoreduction. Trimming shortened V by 7 bases and J by 1 base, and 14 bases separated the two germline ends. The germline CDR1 and CDR2 sequences are LNHDA and SQIVND (reference sequence). The length of the CDR3 is 15 residues. About this clone: Its antigen is not known.

Here the sequenced sample was peripheral blood mononuclear cells, taken before stem cell transplant. The source is a man aged 60 to 75 with acute myeloid leukemia. Some clones in this sample may be carry-over from other donors' samples. The V call is TRBV19, the J call TRBJ2-4, with D perhaps matching TRBD1 (6 bases). The CDR3 DNA is TGTGCCAGTAACGAGGGGGAGTTTGCCAAAAACATTCAGTACTTC. Translation gives CASNEGEFAKNIQYF.